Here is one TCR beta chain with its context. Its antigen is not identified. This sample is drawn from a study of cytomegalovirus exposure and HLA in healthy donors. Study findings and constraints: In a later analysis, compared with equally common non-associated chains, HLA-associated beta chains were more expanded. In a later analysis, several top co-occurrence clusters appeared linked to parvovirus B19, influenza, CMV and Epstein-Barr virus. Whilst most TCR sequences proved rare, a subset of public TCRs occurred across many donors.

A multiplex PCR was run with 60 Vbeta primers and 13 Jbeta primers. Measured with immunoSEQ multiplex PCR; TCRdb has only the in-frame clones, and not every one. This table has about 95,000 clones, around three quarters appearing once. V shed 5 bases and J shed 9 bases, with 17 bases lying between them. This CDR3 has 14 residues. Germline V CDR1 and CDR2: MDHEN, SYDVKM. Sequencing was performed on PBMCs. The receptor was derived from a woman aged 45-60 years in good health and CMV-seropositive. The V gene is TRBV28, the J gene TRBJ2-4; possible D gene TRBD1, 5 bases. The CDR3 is CASSPTAPRGIQYF. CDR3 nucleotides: TGTGCCAGCAGTCCTACCGCCCCTAGGGGCATTCAGTACTTC.